Listed here are 4 T cell receptor beta chains from one sample, sequenced in a study of post-analysis software for immune sequencing data. Their recognized antigens are unknown. TCR beta cDNA libraries had unique molecular identifiers. MiXCR, run by TCRdb on the PCR reads, gives a single entry per CDR3 protein. The data contain about 400,000 distinct CDR3 sequences, less than 35% of them singletons. Points from the study as a whole: Patients had higher frequencies than controls of about 5 TRBV segments, including TRBV5-6, TRBV5-1 and TRBV20-1.

Sequencing used blood. These receptors all stem from a girl aged 5 to 17 with multiple sclerosis.

The sample holds a few counts of this clonotype. This chain links TRBV9 with TRBJ2-3; 7 nucleotides line up with TRBD2. The germline gives CDR1 SGDLS, CDR2 YYNGEE. The CDR3 consists of 14 residues. J gave up 2 bases and V 4 bases, and 4 bases lay outside the gene matches. CDR3 in DNA: TGTGCCAGCAGCCCTCGGGGGGTCACAGATACGCAGTATTTT. Residues: CASSPRGVTDTQYF.

The chain carries TRBV20-1 and TRBJ2-7; D might be TRBD2 (5 bases). CDR3 length: 14 residues. Germline V lookup: CDR1 DFQATT, CDR2 SNEGSKA (reference sequence). The V gene lost 2 bases and the J gene lost 4 bases, with 15 bases spanning the gap. The CDR3 spells CSARLPGGGYEQYF. As DNA, the CDR3 is TGCAGTGCTAGACTCCCCGGAGGAGGATACGAGCAGTACTTC.

The chain has TRBV9 and TRBJ2-3, with TRBD2 matching over 9 bases. CDR3 length: 16 amino acids. Trimming took 4 bases from V and 5 from J; bases not matched to a gene: 11. Germline V gene lookup returns CDR1 SGDLS and CDR2 YYNGEE. The CDR3 loop reads CASSPLKRGDKDTQYF. In DNA, the CDR3 is TGTGCCAGCAGCCCATTGAAGCGGGGGGATAAAGATACGCAGTATTTT.

This clonotype was recorded a few times. V gene TRBV10-3 combines with J gene TRBJ2-7; D is uncertain. This CDR3 spans 14 amino acids. Germline V gene sequence: CDR1 ENHRY, CDR2 SYGVKD. V was pared by 4 bases and J by 2 bases, with 12 bases between. CDR3 sequence reads: CAISATVDPYEQYF. CDR3 bases: TGTGCCATCAGTGCGACCGTCGATCCCTACGAGCAGTACTTC.